Shown below are 12 T cell receptor beta chains from a single sample sequenced in a study of cytomegalovirus exposure and HLA in healthy donors. Use of 60 Vbeta and 13 Jbeta primers characterized the PCR. The method was immunoSEQ multiplex PCR; TCRdb's version includes in-frame clones alone and lacks a portion of them. The sample consists of around 69,000 clones, about 70% of them appearing once. The sequencing sample was made of PBMCs. The receptors were sampled from a woman aged 45 to 65 in good health and CMV-seropositive.

The chain uses TRBV29-1 and TRBJ1-2; 10 nucleotides match TRBD1. Trimming removed 3 bases from V and 5 bases from J; junction bases left unmatched: 6. Germline V gene lookup returns CDR1 SQVTM and CDR2 ANQGSEA. The CDR3 has 14 amino acids. CDR3 nucleotide sequence: TGCAGCGTTGACCTGGGACAGGGGAGGTATGGCTACACCTTC. Protein: CSVDLGQGRYGYTF.

This clone was counted a few times. The chain carries TRBV9 and TRBJ2-5, with D possibly matching TRBD1 (5 bases). Germline V CDR1 and CDR2: SGDLS, YYNGEE. Trimming stripped 1 base from V and 2 bases from J, with 12 bases between. The CDR3 extends over 15 amino acids. CDR3 nucleotides: TGTGCCAGCAGCGTACAGGACACGGATCAAGAGACCCAGTACTTC. Encoded protein: CASSVQDTDQETQYF.

The chain is built from TRBV9 and TRBJ1-5; 7 bases are a match to TRBD1. Per the germline V gene, CDR1 is SGDLS and CDR2 is YYNGEE. This CDR3 is 13 amino acids long. With V trimmed by 4 bases and J by 2 bases, 0 bases remained unmatched. The CDR3 loop reads CASSTGGNQPQHF. Here the CDR3 DNA reads TGTGCCAGCAGCACAGGGGGCAATCAGCCCCAGCATTTT.

The V call is TRBV5-1, the J call TRBJ2-5; the match to TRBD1 covers 7 bases. The CDR3 is 15 residues long. From germline, CDR1 is SGHRS and CDR2 YFSETQ. The V and J ends lost 7 bases and 1 base, in that order; junction bases with no gene match: 10. In DNA form, the CDR3 reads TGCGCCAGCCGCCCGCTTCCAGGGGGCCAAGAGACCCAGTACTTC. The encoded protein is CASRPLPGGQETQYF.

The chain links TRBV15 to TRBJ1-3, with D unresolved. There are 15 residues in the CDR3. The ends were cut back, 0 bases at V and 4 bases at J, with 10 bases in the middle. Germline CDR1 reads LNHNV; CDR2 reads YYDKDF (reference sequence). The CDR3 DNA sequence: TGTGCCACCAGCAGAGACCGGGTGGAGGGAAACACCATATATTTT. Protein: CATSRDRVEGNTIYF.

This chain connects TRBV5-6 to TRBJ1-1; maybe TRBD1 (6 bases). V was trimmed by 2 bases and J by 4 bases, leaving 18 bases between them. The CDR3 consists of 16 residues. Germline V lookup: CDR1 SGHDT, CDR2 YYEEEE. CDR3 bases: TGTGCCAGCAGCTTAAAAACAGGGTTTGGGGGCACTGAAGCTTTCTTT. Protein product: CASSLKTGFGGTEAFF.

This chain connects TRBV19 to TRBJ2-1; TRBD2 aligns across 7 bases. V was pared by 4 bases and J by 5 bases, with 8 bases of the junction left unmatched. Germline V CDR1 and CDR2: LNHDA, SQIVND (reference sequence). The CDR3 sequence is 15 residues long. The CDR3: CASSTLAGVDNEQFF. In DNA form, the CDR3 reads TGTGCCAGTAGTACCTTGGCGGGAGTCGACAATGAGCAGTTCTTC.

Remarks on this clone: This sample includes further DNA sequences coding for the same CDR3. This chain uses TRBV6-5 with TRBJ2-1, with D unresolved. There are 14 residues in the CDR3. Germline CDR1 is MNHEY and CDR2 is SVGAGI. V lost 0 bases and J lost 5, with 8 bases in between. This CDR3 is CASSYSRRDNEQFF. The DNA of the CDR3 is TGTGCCAGCAGTTACTCGCGTCGCGACAATGAGCAGTTCTTC.

The CDR3 loop reads CASSLGLAGVGDEQFF. The CDR3 DNA follows: TGCGCCAGCAGCTTGGGACTAGCGGGAGTGGGGGATGAGCAGTTCTTC. The rearrangement joins TRBV5-1 to TRBJ2-1, with 12 bases identical to TRBD2. Germline CDR1 is SGHRS and CDR2 is YFSETQ. The CDR3 is made up of 16 amino acids. Trimming at V came to 0 bases and at J to 8 bases, leaving 6 bases not matched to a gene.

The chain links TRBV29-1 to TRBJ2-1; no clear D gene. The CDR3 is made up of 12 amino acids. From germline, CDR1 is SQVTM and CDR2 ANQGSEA. The V end was cut by 5 bases, the J end by 4 bases, with 9 bases between. The CDR3 bases are TGCAGCGTTACCTCAGGTTACAATGAGCAGTTCTTC. This sequence encodes CSVTSGYNEQFF.

This chain uses TRBV7-8 with TRBJ2-7; maybe TRBD2 (5 bases). CDR1 and CDR2 from the germline V gene are SGHVS and FQNEAQ. CDR3 length: 16 amino acids. Trimming took 5 bases from V and 0 from J, leaving 17 bases between them. The CDR3 DNA reads TGTGCCAGCAGCCCGGCCGGGGAGCTCACCTCCTACGAGCAGTACTTC. Amino acids: CASSPAGELTSYEQYF. The complete variable domain, with remaining parts taken from reference TRBV7-8 and TRBJ2-7, reads GAGVSQSPRYKVAKRGQDVALRCDPISGHVSLFWYQQALGQGPEFLTYFQNEAQLDKSGLPSDRFFAERPEGSVSTLKIQRTQQEDSAVYLCASSPAGELTSYEQYFGPGTRLTVT.

J is TRBJ1-5 and V is TRBV30; TRBD1 agrees at 11 bases. This CDR3 region has 15 residues. V lost 0 bases to trimming and J lost 7 bases; unmatched junction nucleotides: 5. Germline V gene sequence: CDR1 GTSNPN, CDR2 SVGIG (reference sequence). DNA for the CDR3: TGTGCCTGGAGTGTACCTGGGACAGGGGGGCAGCCCCAGCATTTT. Translated, it gives CAWSVPGTGGQPQHF.